This is a list of T cell receptor beta chains from one sample in a study of blood T cell repertoires in COVID-19. Assay: immunoSEQ multiplex PCR; the TCRdb copy retains only in-frame clones and omits some. The table has hundreds of thousands of clones, approximately 80% seen once; the top ten hold 10%. Input material: peripheral blood. The receptor source for this set is an elderly woman with acute or convalescent COVID-19. Both conserved end residues are part of each CDR3. A D gene is named only where the DNA matches it firmly. Clone size is stated in some rows and not others, as once, few, many or a class when expanded.

>-|-|TRBJ2-7|TRBV3-1/TRBV3-2
TGTGCCAGCAGCCAAGGGGGAGACGGAACCTACGAGCAGTACTTC
CASSQGGDGTYEQYF
>-|-|TRBJ2-1|TRBV19
TGTGCCAGTAGTATAATAGGAGGCTACAATGAGCAGTTCTTC
CASSIIGGYNEQFF
>-|few|TRBJ1-2|TRBV19
TGTGCCAGTAGTCCGATCGACCTCAGGGACTATGGCTACACCTTC
CASSPIDLRDYGYTF
>TRBD1|few|TRBJ1-3|TRBV30
TGTGCCTGGAGTTGGACAGGGGAGCGAAACACCATATATTTT
CAWSWTGERNTIYF
>TRBD2|-|TRBJ2-4|TRBV18
TGTGCCAGCTCACCGTACCCTGCTAGCGGCAAAAACATTCAGTACTTC
CASSPYPASGKNIQYF
>-|once|TRBJ1-1|TRBV28
TGTGCCACCGAGACAGATTTGAACACTGAAGCTTTCTTT
CATETDLNTEAFF
>TRBD1|-|TRBJ1-2|TRBV27
TGTGCCAGCAGTAAACAGGGGGCCATTGGCTACACCTTC
CASSKQGAIGYTF
>-|-|TRBJ1-1|TRBV6-4
TGTGCCAGCAGTGAATGGGAGGGCACTGAAGCTTTCTTT
CASSEWEGTEAFF
>-|-|TRBJ1-1|TRBV4-1
TGCGCCAGCAGCCAAGCCAGGGATACTGAAGCTTTCTTT
CASSQARDTEAFF
>TRBD1|-|TRBJ1-6|TRBV11-2
TGTGCCAGCACCCGATTGACAGGGGATAATTCACCCCTCCACTTT
CASTRLTGDNSPLHF
>-|-|TRBJ2-2|TRBV11-1
TGTGCCAGCAGCTCGCGGGACTCTAATAACGGGGAGCTGTTTTTT
CASSSRDSNNGELFF
>TRBD2|once|TRBJ2-1|TRBV7-6
TGTGCCAGCAGCTTAGGTCCAGGCGCTAGCGGGTACAATGAGCAGTTCTTC
CASSLGPGASGYNEQFF
>-|-|TRBJ1-1|TRBV6-2/TRBV6-3
TGTGCCAGCAGTTACGGGGGGTACACTGAAGCTTTCTTT
CASSYGGYTEAFF
>-|medium-sized|TRBJ2-7|TRBV1
TGCACCAGCAGCCAAGGGACTAGCGGTTACGAGCAGTACTTC
CTSSQGTSGYEQYF
>TRBD2|-|TRBJ2-1|TRBV10-1
TGCGCCAGCAGTGAGACTCGAGCTAGCGGGAGTTGGAATGAGCAGTTCTTC
CASSETRASGSWNEQFF
>-|-|TRBJ1-4|TRBV18
TGTGCCAGCTCACTCTCACAGGGTAATGAAAAACTGTTTTTT
CASSLSQGNEKLFF
>TRBD1|few|TRBJ2-1|TRBV29-1
TGCAGCGGTACGGGACAGGGGCTATACAATGAGCAGTTCTTC
CSGTGQGLYNEQFF
>-|-|TRBJ1-5|TRBV21-1
TGTGCCAGCAGCCCCCCCCCTTGGGGCAGTAGATTCAATCAGCCCCAGCATTTT
CASSPPPWGSRFNQPQHF
>-|-|TRBJ1-3|TRBV5-6
TGTGCCAGCAGCTTGGATGAAGCAATCGGAAACACCATATATTTT
CASSLDEAIGNTIYF
>TRBD2|-|TRBJ2-7|TRBV10-3
TGTGCCATCAGTGTCCAGCTAGCGGGAGAGTCCTACGAGCAGTACTTC
CAISVQLAGESYEQYF
>TRBD2|-|TRBJ2-2|TRBV5-6
TGTGCCAGCAGCTTGAAGATCGCTAGCGGGAACTCCGGGGAGCTGTTTTTT
CASSLKIASGNSGELFF
>TRBD2|-|TRBJ2-1|TRBV7-3
TGTGCCAGCAGCCTCGGACTAGCGCGCCACAATGAGCAGTTCTTC
CASSLGLARHNEQFF
>-|-|TRBJ2-3|TRBV18
TGTGCCAGCTCACCAGGGGAGAGGGCGCAGTATTTT
CASSPGERAQYF
>TRBD2|once|TRBJ2-1|TRBV30
TGTGCCTGGAGGGGACTAGCGGGGTACAATGAGCAGTTCTTC
CAWRGLAGYNEQFF
>TRBD1|-|TRBJ2-6|TRBV10-3
TGTGCCATCAGCGCTGGGACAGGGGAGTCCTCTGGGGCCAACGTCCTGACTTTC
CAISAGTGESSGANVLTF
>-|once|TRBJ2-1|TRBV30
TGTGCCTGGAGTCCAAGCGGCAAGGCCTACAATGAGCAGTTCTTC
CAWSPSGKAYNEQFF